This T cell receptor beta chain stems from a study of metastatic and nonmetastatic thyroid tumors. Germline V gene data show CDR1 as SEHNR and CDR2 as FQNEAQ (reference sequence). This CDR3 comprises 14 residues. The V segment lost 5 bases and the J segment 10 bases; nucleotides outside the gene matches: 12. All patients reached thyroid surgery having received no treatment beforehand. In the authors' workflow: The distant-metastasis classifier for papillary thyroid cancer was built from CDR3 differences across clinicopathological groups. TCRdb reanalyzed the PCR reads via MiXCR. The V and J calls and clone size come from TCRdb's table, not from the authors' own analysis. The sample has 60,000 to 85,000 clones; less than 20% are singletons. General study findings and limits: Reported TCR beta diversity, measured in blood and tumor, was significantly higher for malignant thyroid tumors than for benign nodules.

This clone was picked up many times. Its antigen is unknown. The sequence was collected from a female donor with papillary thyroid cancer or a benign thyroid nodule (not recorded which). Some clones in this sample may be carry-over from other donors' samples. The chain employs TRBV7-9 and TRBJ2-3, with 7 bases lining up with TRBD2. The sequencing sample was made of blood. CDR3 region: CASSPLALPPSQYF. CDR3 coding DNA: TGTGCCAGCAGCCCACTAGCGTTACCACCCTCGCAGTATTTT.